Shown below are 32 T cell receptor beta chains from a single sample sequenced in a study of shared clonotypes between healthy human individuals. TCRdb's table, derived via immunoSEQ multiplex PCR, lists solely in-frame clones and lacks some. The sample holds about 580,000 clones, more than 95% seen once. The naive CD8 subset, CD45RO-negative cells positively selected for CCR7, excluded terminally differentiated effector memory CD45RA+ cells. The sequencing input was naive CD8+ T cells sorted from blood. These receptors all come from a man aged 30 to 39 in good health.

This chain connects TRBV5-4 to TRBJ2-7, with 10 bases matching TRBD2. V lost 2 bases to trimming and J lost 4 bases; unmatched junction nucleotides: 6. From germline, CDR1 is SGHNT and CDR2 YYREEE (reference sequence). CDR3 size: 15 residues. The CDR3 region is CASSLATSGWYEQYF. CDR3 bases: TGTGCCAGCAGCTTAGCGACTAGCGGGTGGTACGAGCAGTACTTC.

V usage is TRBV10-3 and J usage is TRBJ2-7, with D possibly being TRBD1 (6 bases). Trimming stripped 3 bases from V and 1 base from J, with 16 bases between. The CDR3 runs to 16 residues. Germline lookup yields CDR1 ENHRY and CDR2 SYGVKD. CDR3 loop: CAISEGAGEKSYEQYF. CDR3 DNA sequence: TGTGCCATCAGTGAAGGTGCAGGGGAAAAATCCTACGAGCAGTACTTC.

The V and J genes are TRBV7-9 and TRBJ2-7; 10 bases align to TRBD1. In germline, CDR1 is SEHNR, CDR2 FQNEAQ (reference sequence). CDR3 length: 15 amino acids. Trimming removed 1 base from V and 5 bases from J; junction bases left unmatched: 5. CDR3 sequence (DNA): TGTGCCAGCAGCTTAGGACAGGGGGCTATCGACGAGCAGTACTTC. Translating it yields CASSLGQGAIDEQYF.

The rearrangement links TRBV11-2 to TRBJ2-5, with TRBD1 identical over 8 bases. Germline V gives CDR1 SGHAT, CDR2 FQNNGV. This CDR3 is 15 amino acids long. After removal of 0 bases from V and 5 bases from J, the junction contained 5 bases not matched to a gene. The CDR3 region has the DNA TGTGCCAGCAGCTTAGAGGCAGGGGGCGGCGAGACCCAGTACTTC. This gives the protein CASSLEAGGGETQYF.

The V call is TRBV7-6, the J call TRBJ2-7; 8 bases align to TRBD2. From germline, CDR1 is SGHVS and CDR2 FNYEAQ. The V gene end was trimmed by 5 bases and the J gene end by 2 bases; junction bases not matched to a gene: 14. This CDR3 spans 17 amino acids. The CDR3 sequence is CASSASPVSGGTYEQYF. DNA of the CDR3: TGTGCCAGCAGCGCCTCCCCAGTCTCGGGAGGGACCTACGAGCAGTACTTC.

This chain joins TRBV11-2 and TRBJ2-7, with TRBD1 matching over 9 bases. CDR3 length: 15 residues. CDR1 and CDR2 from the germline V gene are SGHAT and FQNNGV. The V gene end was trimmed by 7 bases and the J gene end by 4 bases; junction bases not matched to a gene: 11. CDR3 region: CASTDTGGRRYEQYF. CDR3 DNA sequence: TGTGCCAGCACCGACACAGGGGGCAGACGGTACGAGCAGTACTTC.

Only a few counts were recorded for this clone. V usage is TRBV5-1 and J usage is TRBJ1-2; no clear D gene. The CDR3 is 15 amino acids. Germline lookup yields CDR1 SGHRS and CDR2 YFSETQ. V was pared by 5 bases and J by 1 base, with 15 bases between. CDR3 sequence (DNA): TGCGCCAGCAGATATATTGCCGGACTTAACTATGGCTACACCTTC. Its protein product is CASRYIAGLNYGYTF.

The chain has TRBV10-2 and TRBJ2-1; D is uncertain. V was shortened by 7 bases and J by 0 bases, with 13 bases between the two germline ends. The V gene's germline CDR1 is WSHSY and CDR2 SAAADI. The CDR3 loop spans 15 amino acids. The CDR3 bases are TGCGCCAGCACCTCGGACGGCAGCTCCTACAATGAGCAGTTCTTC. Residues: CASTSDGSSYNEQFF.

The chain combines TRBV28 with TRBJ2-1, with TRBD2 matching 8 bases. V dropped 4 bases and J dropped 8; count of bases not matched to a gene: 10. The CDR3 consists of 15 residues. Germline V gene sequence: CDR1 MDHEN, CDR2 SYDVKM. CDR3 protein: CASSSPGGPMYEQFF. Here the CDR3 DNA reads TGTGCCAGCAGTTCACCGGGAGGGCCTATGTATGAGCAGTTCTTC. The variable domain in full, completed from reference TRBV28 and TRBJ2-1, reads DVKVTQSSRYLVKRTGEKVFLECVQDMDHENMFWYRQDPGLGLRLIYFSYDVKMKEKGDIPEGYSVSREKKERFSLILESASTNQTSMYLCASSSPGGPMYEQFFGPGTRLTVL.

The V and J genes are TRBV7-2 and TRBJ2-1; D unresolved. V lost 6 bases and J 4 bases, leaving 7 bases between the germline ends. The germline V gene has CDR1 SGHTA and CDR2 FQGNSA. The CDR3 spans 12 residues. The CDR3: CASSQRYNEQFF. Written as DNA, the CDR3 is TGTGCCAGCAGTCAAAGGTACAATGAGCAGTTCTTC.

This chain links TRBV18 with TRBJ1-3; tentative D call: TRBD1 (6 bases). V lost 3 bases and J 0 bases, leaving 12 bases between the germline ends. Germline CDR1 KGHSH, CDR2 LQKENI. The CDR3 covers 16 residues. The CDR3 DNA reads TGTGCCAGCTCACCGGGACAAGACTTCTCTGGAAACACCATATATTTT. The encoded protein is CASSPGQDFSGNTIYF.

The chain combines TRBV28 with TRBJ2-1, with 11 nucleotides matching TRBD2. The CDR3 covers 17 residues. Germline CDR1 reads MDHEN; CDR2 reads SYDVKM. V lost 4 bases, J lost 4 bases, and 9 bases stayed unmatched. The CDR3 region is CASSSITTSGGYNEQFF. The DNA of the CDR3 is TGTGCCAGCAGTTCCATCACTACTAGCGGGGGTTACAATGAGCAGTTCTTC.

This clone was observed a single time. The chain joins TRBV5-8 to TRBJ2-5; the D gene is possibly TRBD2 (5 bases). The CDR3 is 14 residues long. V lost 1 base and J 4 bases, leaving 11 bases between the germline ends. Germline CDR1 reads SGHTS; CDR2 reads YDEGEE. CDR3 in DNA: TGTGCCAGCAGCTTGAAGGACTGGGGAGAGACCCAGTACTTC. The encoded protein is CASSLKDWGETQYF.

The chain uses TRBV19 and TRBJ2-3; 8 bases map to TRBD2. This CDR3 has 15 residues. The germline V gene has CDR1 LNHDA and CDR2 SQIVND (reference sequence). V trimming: 3 bases; J trimming: 6 bases; junction bases outside the gene matches: 8. The CDR3 DNA reads TGTGCCAGTAGTATTCTTGCGGGAGGTGTCGATACGCAGTATTTT. Its translation is CASSILAGGVDTQYF.

A few counts support this clone. This chain joins TRBV14 and TRBJ1-1; no clear D gene. The CDR3 is 13 residues long. In germline, CDR1 is SGHDN, CDR2 FVKESK. V lost 1 base, J lost 2 bases, and 5 bases lay in between. The DNA of the CDR3 is TGTGCCAGCAGCCAAGGTCCAAACACTGAAGCTTTCTTT. Translating it yields CASSQGPNTEAFF.

This clone is a singleton in its sample. V and J are TRBV9 and TRBJ2-3, with D perhaps TRBD1 (6 bases). The CDR3 covers 17 residues. Germline CDR1 reads SGDLS; CDR2 reads YYNGEE. The germline V and J ends were trimmed by 0 bases and 0 bases, with 14 bases remaining between them. The CDR3 coding sequence is TGTGCCAGCAGCGTAGGGACAGAGAGACTTAGCACAGATACGCAGTATTTT. It codes for CASSVGTERLSTDTQYF.

The chain employs TRBV28 and TRBJ1-5; tentative D call: TRBD1 (6 bases). The CDR3 covers 18 residues. CDR1 MDHEN and CDR2 SYDVKM come from the germline V gene. V gave up 5 bases and J gave up 1 base, with 21 bases separating them. As DNA, the CDR3 is TGTGCCAGCAGTACTCACATTATTCGGACAGAGAGCAATCAGCCCCAGCATTTT. Its protein product is CASSTHIIRTESNQPQHF.

The chain combines TRBV19 with TRBJ2-1; D tentatively reads TRBD1 or TRBD2 (5 bases each). The CDR3 runs to 15 residues. Per germline, CDR1 LNHDA and CDR2 SQIVND (reference sequence). V was cut by 5 bases and J by 0 bases, with 11 bases left in between. As DNA, the CDR3 is TGTGCCAGTAGTGCCTGGGGGAGCTCCTACAATGAGCAGTTCTTC. Its protein product is CASSAWGSSYNEQFF.

The chain recombines TRBV29-1 with TRBJ2-3, with unresolved D. Germline V gene data show CDR1 as SQVTM and CDR2 as ANQGSEA. The CDR3 is 14 amino acids. Trimming took off 0 bases at V and 1 base at J, with 8 bases between the two ends. The CDR3 spells CSVEERGRTDTQYF. CDR3 DNA: TGCAGCGTTGAAGAAAGAGGTCGCACAGATACGCAGTATTTT.

The rearrangement joins TRBV11-3 to TRBJ2-1; 7 nucleotides line up with TRBD2. With 3 bases clipped from V and 8 bases from J, the junction kept 19 bases outside the gene matches. The CDR3 length is 18 residues. Per the germline V gene, CDR1 is SGHNT and CDR2 is YENEEA. As DNA, the CDR3 is TGTGCCAGCAGCTTGGGCTTAGGGAACGGGGGGAAGGGGCATGAGCAGTTCTTC. Its protein product is CASSLGLGNGGKGHEQFF.

The chain joins TRBV27 to TRBJ2-7; perhaps TRBD1 as D (6 bases). In germline, CDR1 is MNHEY, CDR2 SMNVEV (reference sequence). The CDR3 totals 13 residues. The CDR3 DNA reads as TGTGCAGTAGGACAGCCCGCGAGGTACGAGCAGTACTTC. Protein sequence: CAVGQPARYEQYF.

This rearrangement joins TRBV11-2 to TRBJ2-3; possible D gene TRBD2, 5 bases. The CDR3 runs to 16 residues. V lost 5 bases to trimming and J lost 6 bases, with 21 bases between them. The germline V gene encodes CDR1 SGHAT and CDR2 FQNNGV. The CDR3 loop is CASSKTNGIMYDTQYF. In DNA form, the CDR3 reads TGTGCCAGCAGCAAGACTAACGGGATAATGTATGATACGCAGTATTTT.

The chain has TRBV7-8 and TRBJ2-1, with D maybe TRBD2 (6 bases). Germline CDR1 reads SGHVS; CDR2 reads FQNEAQ. The CDR3 spans 16 residues. Trimming took off 0 bases at V and 5 bases at J, with 14 bases between the two ends. This CDR3 is CASSLAGRSLNNEQFF. The CDR3 bases are TGTGCCAGCAGCTTAGCAGGGAGGTCCCTAAACAATGAGCAGTTCTTC. Full variable domain (outside the CDR3, taken from reference TRBV7-8 and TRBJ2-1): GAGVSQSPRYKVAKRGQDVALRCDPISGHVSLFWYQQALGQGPEFLTYFQNEAQLDKSGLPSDRFFAERPEGSVSTLKIQRTQQEDSAVYLCASSLAGRSLNNEQFFGPGTRLTVL.

DNA of the CDR3: TGCGCCAGCAGCTTGCGGGGGGCGCTCCGGACAGATACGCAGTATTTT. It encodes CASSLRGALRTDTQYF. V gene TRBV5-1 combines with J gene TRBJ2-3; tentatively, D is TRBD2 (7 bases). Germline CDR1 and CDR2: SGHRS and YFSETQ. The CDR3 is made up of 16 amino acids. Trimming took off 1 base at V and 3 bases at J, with 15 bases between the two ends.

The chain employs TRBV29-1 and TRBJ2-7; possibly TRBD2 for D (5 bases). V lost 4 bases, J lost 3 bases, and 13 bases lay in between. Per germline, CDR1 SQVTM and CDR2 ANQGSEA. The CDR3 runs 13 residues. The CDR3 DNA is TGCAGCGTTGTACGGGGTATTGACTACGAGCAGTACTTC. Protein sequence: CSVVRGIDYEQYF.

J is TRBJ2-6 and V is TRBV13; D remains ambiguous. V was pared by 2 bases and J by 0 bases, with 2 bases between. The V gene's germline CDR1 is PRHDT and CDR2 FYEKMQ (reference sequence). The CDR3 totals 14 residues. The CDR3 nucleotides are TGTGCCAGCAGCTTATTCTCTGGGGCCAACGTCCTGACTTTC. Translated, it gives CASSLFSGANVLTF.

This chain joins TRBV13 and TRBJ2-3, with D tentatively TRBD1 or TRBD2 (5 bases each). In germline, CDR1 is PRHDT, CDR2 FYEKMQ (reference sequence). The CDR3 is 15 residues long. Trimming removed 7 bases from V and 4 bases from J, with 18 bases in between. CDR3: CASTSRDGSSDTQYF. Written as DNA, the CDR3 is TGTGCCAGCACCTCCCGGGACGGCAGCTCAGATACGCAGTATTTT.

The rearrangement uses TRBV7-9 and TRBJ2-1; possible D gene TRBD2, 6 bases. The ends were cut back, 0 bases at V and 13 bases at J, with 10 bases in the middle. Germline V gene lookup returns CDR1 SEHNR and CDR2 FQNEAQ (reference sequence). The CDR3 spans 12 residues. CDR3 DNA sequence: TGTGCCAGCAGCTTAGCTGGGGAGGACCAGTTCTTC. This codes for CASSLAGEDQFF.

This chain joins TRBV7-6 and TRBJ2-1; D call uncertain. The CDR3 spans 14 residues. CDR1 SGHVS and CDR2 FNYEAQ come from the germline V gene. V lost 5 bases, J lost 7 bases, and 15 bases lay in between. This chain's CDR3 is CASSHDAKMNEQFF. The CDR3 bases are TGTGCCAGCAGCCACGATGCAAAAATGAATGAGCAGTTCTTC.

V usage is TRBV27 and J usage is TRBJ2-7, with TRBD1 as a possible D gene (5 bases). This CDR3 spans 14 amino acids. V was shortened by 0 bases and J by 3 bases, with 9 bases between the two germline ends. The germline V gene has CDR1 MNHEY and CDR2 SMNVEV (reference sequence). CDR3 nucleotides: TGTGCCAGCAGTTTATCTCTAGGGGTCTACGAGCAGTACTTC. This sequence encodes CASSLSLGVYEQYF.

The chain is built from TRBV28 and TRBJ2-2, with 9 bases lining up with TRBD2. The germline V gene encodes CDR1 MDHEN and CDR2 SYDVKM. This CDR3 spans 16 amino acids. After removal of 5 bases from V and 6 bases from J, the junction contained 10 bases not matched to a gene. CDR3 sequence (DNA): TGTGCCAGCAGTCCGAGCGGGGGGCTATTGGCCGGGGAGCTGTTTTTT. The encoded protein is CASSPSGGLLAGELFF.

This chain joins TRBV7-8 and TRBJ2-1; maybe TRBD2 (6 bases). Trimming cost V 1 base and J 3 bases, with 13 bases left between them. Germline CDR1 reads SGHVS; CDR2 reads FQNEAQ. The CDR3 covers 16 residues. In nucleotides, the CDR3 is TGTGCCAGCAGCTTAGATGCGGGAAACAGCTACAATGAGCAGTTCTTC. It encodes CASSLDAGNSYNEQFF.